The 8 T cell receptor beta chains below all came from one sample that was sequenced in a study of T cell responses to AZD1222 COVID-19 vaccine. The assay was immunoSEQ multiplex PCR, and TCRdb's table has in-frame clones only and misses some. The sample records 40,000 to 60,000 clones, 85% to 90% being singletons. The sequenced sample was peripheral blood, obtained 28 days after the second AZD1222 dose. The receptors shown here come from an adult who received the AZD1222 COVID-19 vaccine.

The chain carries TRBV10-2 and TRBJ2-7; D ambiguous. Germline assignment: CDR1 WSHSY and CDR2 SAAADI. V was pared by 8 bases and J by 4 bases, with 3 bases between. There are 9 residues in the CDR3. The CDR3 region is CASPYEQYF. CDR3 in DNA: TGCGCCAGCCCATACGAGCAGTACTTC.

With respect to this clone: Germline is not matched at one junction end, which may reflect a read error. The rearrangement uses TRBV29-1 and TRBJ2-6, with 7 bases matching TRBD2. The length of the CDR3 is 16 residues. Germline lookup yields CDR1 SQVTM and CDR2 ANQGSEA. CDR3 amino acids: CSVESGRGTGANVPTF. The CDR3 region has the DNA TGCAGCGTTGAATCCGGGCGGGGGACTGGGGCCAACGTCCCGACTTTC.

This chain joins TRBV5-1 and TRBJ2-1, with 11 bases matching TRBD2. CDR3 length equals 16 residues. Losses at the gene ends were 3 bases for V and 7 bases for J; bases not matched to a gene: 9. The germline CDR1 and CDR2 sequences are SGHRS and YFSETQ. The DNA of the CDR3 is TGCGCCAGCAGCTGGGGGACTAGCGGACGGGCGAATGAGCAGTTCTTC. As protein: CASSWGTSGRANEQFF.

The gene calls are TRBV24-1 and TRBJ2-3; 7 nucleotides agree with TRBD1. The CDR3 consists of 14 residues. The germline CDR1 and CDR2 sequences are KGHDR and SFDVKD. The junction had 2 bases not matched to a gene; V was cut back by 2 bases and J by 4 bases. The CDR3 DNA is TGTGCCACCAGTGATTGGGACAGCCCAGATACGCAGTATTTT. Translation gives CATSDWDSPDTQYF.

The J gene is TRBJ2-3, the V gene TRBV30; possibly TRBD2 for D (6 bases). V was trimmed by 4 bases and J by 3 bases, leaving 11 bases between them. CDR1 is GTSNPN, CDR2 SVGIG, per germline (reference sequence). This CDR3 comprises 13 residues. CDR3 in amino acids: CAWKTRGTDTQYF. CDR3 nucleotide sequence: TGTGCCTGGAAAACCCGGGGGACAGATACGCAGTATTTT.

J is TRBJ2-1 and V is TRBV10-3; TRBD2 is a possible D gene (5 bases). There are 13 residues in the CDR3. CDR1 and CDR2 from the germline V gene are ENHRY and SYGVKD. Trimming took off 7 bases at V and 3 bases at J, with 10 bases between the two ends. Written as DNA, the CDR3 is TGTGCCATCACCTCGGGGTTCTACAATGAGCAGTTCTTC. Translated, it gives CAITSGFYNEQFF.

V is TRBV10-3 and J is TRBJ2-2, with D unclear. This CDR3 contains 14 residues. Deletions cut 3 bases from V and 1 base from J, with 6 bases between. Germline V gene sequence: CDR1 ENHRY, CDR2 SYGVKD. This chain's CDR3 is CAISDFLNTGELFF. CDR3 sequence (DNA): TGTGCCATCAGTGACTTCCTGAACACCGGGGAGCTGTTTTTT.

This clone was counted once. This rearrangement joins TRBV27 to TRBJ1-6; no definite D call. The germline V gene has CDR1 MNHEY and CDR2 SMNVEV (reference sequence). The V end was cut by 5 bases, the J end by 7 bases, with 6 bases between. The CDR3 loop spans 12 amino acids. The CDR3 here is CASSARNSPLHF. The CDR3 coding sequence is TGTGCCAGCAGTGCGAGGAATTCACCCCTCCACTTT.